One and the same sample provided the 27 T cell receptor beta chains below, sequenced in a study of spatial heterogeneity in lung cancer (dated by TCRdb to the late 2010s). Per the publication, the time point label means: sample taken at primary tumor resection. TCR sequencing used whole RNA extracted from tumor and nontumor lung tissue, or from cryopreserved PBMC samples, without cell sorting. The library relied on 5' RACE. Sequenced on a NextSeq 500. TCRdb applied fastp at Q25 and MiXCR to the public reads, then kept only in-frame beta chains. Entries that share a CDR3 protein sequence are merged under the most common genes and DNA. This sample gives about 4,000 distinct CDR3 sequences in total; less than 70% of them show up just once. About 77% of the sample rests with the top ten. This specimen was PBMCs, taken at surgery. These TCRs come from a female donor with early-stage non-small cell lung cancer.

This clonotype was observed a few times. This beta chain turned up in a library designed for alpha chains; as an off-target read, its abundance says little. This chain links TRBV6-2 or TRBV6-3 with TRBJ2-7; D possibly matches TRBD1 or TRBD2 (6 bases each). The CDR3 runs 18 residues. Per germline, CDR1 MNHEY and CDR2 SVGEGT. V was cut by 4 bases and J by 6 bases, with 28 bases left in between. The chain's CDR3 is CASSSAYVGGVHSSEQYV. CDR3 DNA: TGTGCCAGCAGTTCTGCGTACGTGGGGGGCGTTCATTCAAGCGAGCAGTACGTC.

With regard to this clonotype: A read error may account for a junction end that differs from germline. This beta chain came through as a stray read in a library set up for alpha chains, and its size says little. The chain carries TRBV20-1 and TRBJ2-1, with TRBD1 as a possible D gene (5 bases). Germline V gene sequence: CDR1 DFQATT, CDR2 SNEGSKA (reference sequence). CDR3 length: 13 amino acids. This CDR3 is CSAGRQIYNEQFF. The CDR3 DNA reads as TGCAGTGCCGGACGACAGATATACAATGAGCAATTCTTC.

On this clonotype: A library prepared for alpha chains yielded this beta chain as an off-target read; its size is of little meaning. V and J are TRBV10-3 and TRBJ2-7; 8 bases match TRBD2. This CDR3 is built from 12 residues. The junction had 2 bases not matched to a gene; V was cut back by 5 bases and J by 5 bases. CDR1 ENHRY and CDR2 SYGVKD come from the germline V gene. The CDR3 here is CAISKTSDEQYF. The CDR3 nucleotides are TGTGCCATCAGTAAGACTAGCGACGAGCAGTACTTC.

Comment on this clonotype: This beta chain came through as a stray read in a library set up for alpha chains, and its size says little. This chain links TRBV27 with TRBJ2-7; D possibly corresponds to TRBD1 (6 bases). The V end lost 9 bases, the J end lost 0 bases, and 12 bases lay between the germline ends. Germline V gene data show CDR1 as MNHEY and CDR2 as SMNVEV (reference sequence). The CDR3 extends over 13 amino acids. CDR3 residues: CASRDTNSYEQYF. CDR3 DNA: TGTGCCAGTAGGGACACAAACTCCTACGAGCAGTACTTC.

As concerns this clonotype: A library prepared for alpha chains yielded this beta chain as an off-target read; its size is of little meaning. The chain joins TRBV9 to TRBJ2-1, with 10 positions matching TRBD1. The CDR3 loop spans 15 amino acids. V trimming: 3 bases; J trimming: 9 bases; junction bases outside the gene matches: 9. Germline CDR1 SGDLS, CDR2 YYNGEE. In DNA, the CDR3 is TGTGCCAGCAGCGCCCGACAGGGGGCGCGGGGTGAGCAGTTCTTC. Translation: CASSARQGARGEQFF.

Regarding this clonotype: Being off target in a library aimed at alpha chains, this beta chain has a size of little meaning. V and J are TRBV7-2 and TRBJ2-1; D is uncertain. This CDR3 is 12 amino acids long. The germline CDR1 and CDR2 sequences are SGHTA and FQGNSA. The V gene lost 1 base and the J gene lost 6 bases, with 4 bases spanning the gap. The CDR3: CASSLVGNEQFF. The CDR3 region has the DNA TGTGCCAGCAGCTTAGTAGGCAATGAGCAGTTCTTC.

A note on this clonotype: Because this beta chain is a stray read in a library intended to capture alpha chains, its abundance should not be given much weight. This chain links TRBV5-1 with TRBJ2-6; D might be TRBD1 (6 bases). Between the trimmed V and J ends, which lost 2 bases and 0 bases, there was a span of 12 bases. The CDR3 contains 17 residues. Germline V gene lookup returns CDR1 SGHRS and CDR2 YFSETQ. The DNA for the CDR3 is TGCGCCAGCAGCTTACGGACAGCTACCTCTGGGGCCAACGTCCTGACTTTC. It encodes CASSLRTATSGANVLTF.

Turning to this clonotype: Found in a library prepared for alpha chains, this beta chain is an off-target read, and its abundance has little meaning. V is TRBV7-9 and J is TRBJ2-3; a weak D match, TRBD2 (6 bases). V was cut by 2 bases and J by 5 bases, with 14 bases left in between. Germline V gene sequence: CDR1 SEHNR, CDR2 FQNEAQ (reference sequence). This CDR3 has 15 residues. As DNA, the CDR3 is TGTGCCAGCAGCTTAACCGGGACTGCAGGAGATACGCAGTATTTT. It translates to CASSLTGTAGDTQYF.

On this clonotype: Found in a library prepared for alpha chains, this beta chain is an off-target read, and its abundance has little meaning. The chain recombines TRBV7-2 with TRBJ2-1, with D uncertain. This CDR3 comprises 12 residues. Per the germline V gene, CDR1 is SGHTA and CDR2 is FQGNSA. Trimming took off 1 base at V and 3 bases at J, with 1 base between the two ends. The CDR3 nucleotides are TGTGCCAGCAGCTTAGTCTACAATGAGCAGTTCTTC. It translates to CASSLVYNEQFF.

Concerning this clonotype itself: Little can be read into the size of this beta chain, an off-target read in a library designed for alpha chains. The V call is TRBV20-1, the J call TRBJ2-2, with 12 bases matching TRBD2. Germline V gene data show CDR1 as DFQATT and CDR2 as SNEGSKA (reference sequence). This CDR3 has 18 residues. The CDR3 loop is CRQIDGLAGTPNTGELFF. For the CDR3, the DNA is TGCAGACAGATCGACGGACTAGCGGGAACACCGAACACCGGGGAGCTGTTTTTT.

For this clonotype: This beta chain turned up in a library designed for alpha chains; as an off-target read, its abundance says little. The rearrangement joins TRBV19 to TRBJ2-2, with 8 bases fitting TRBD1. The CDR3 is made up of 16 amino acids. With V trimmed by 3 bases and J by 1 base, 4 bases remained unmatched. The germline gives CDR1 LNHDA, CDR2 SQIVND (reference sequence). CDR3 protein: CASSIDRGLNTGELFF. CDR3 nucleotide sequence: TGTGCCAGTAGTATCGACAGGGGTTTGAACACCGGGGAGCTGTTTTTT.

For this clonotype: One end of the junction fails to match germline, which may point to a read error. This beta chain appears as a stray read in a library generated for alpha chains; its size is not informative. The chain employs TRBV6-1 and TRBJ2-2; D unclear. The germline V gene has CDR1 MNHNS and CDR2 SASEGT. The CDR3 extends over 16 amino acids. CDR3 protein: CVSSPLGLANTGELFF. The CDR3 DNA sequence: TGTGTCAGCAGTCCCCTTGGCCTCGCGAACACCGGGGAGCTGTTTTTT.

A word on this clonotype: This beta chain turned up in a library designed for alpha chains; as an off-target read, its abundance says little. This chain joins TRBV7-9 and TRBJ2-1, with D perhaps matching TRBD2 (5 bases). Trimming left V 5 bases short and J 4 bases short, with 18 bases between. The CDR3 sequence is 16 residues long. Germline-derived CDR1 and CDR2 are SEHNR and FQNEAQ (reference sequence). CDR3 coding DNA: TGTGCCAGCAGCGGAGGCACGAAAGGAGCGTACAATGAGCAGTTCTTC. It translates to CASSGGTKGAYNEQFF.

Turning to this clonotype: As an off-target read in a library built for alpha chains, this beta chain has a frequency of little significance. V usage is TRBV7-2 and J usage is TRBJ2-5; tentatively, D is TRBD2 (6 bases). Germline V gives CDR1 SGHTA, CDR2 FQGNSA. V dropped 3 bases and J dropped 7 bases, with 21 bases sitting between them. The length of the CDR3 is 16 residues. This CDR3 is CASSFGRASALGTQYF. The CDR3 DNA sequence: TGTGCCAGCAGCTTCGGACGGGCTAGCGCTTTGGGGACCCAGTACTTC.

As regards this clonotype: As an off-target read in a library built for alpha chains, this beta chain has a frequency of little significance. The chain links TRBV7-2 to TRBJ2-1; 7 nucleotides agree with TRBD2. V trimming: 5 bases; J trimming: 12 bases; junction bases outside the gene matches: 10. The CDR3 has 13 amino acids. Per germline, CDR1 SGHTA and CDR2 FQGNSA. The CDR3 bases are TGTGCCAGCAGCCAAACTGGGAGGGATGGGCAGTTCTTC. This codes for CASSQTGRDGQFF.

To note about this clonotype: This beta chain is a stray read from a library made for alpha chains; its abundance is not meaningful. V is TRBV19 and J is TRBJ2-4; D gene ambiguous. The CDR3 extends over 13 amino acids. The V gene's germline CDR1 is LNHDA and CDR2 SQIVND (reference sequence). V lost 4 bases and J 0 bases, leaving 4 bases between the germline ends. In nucleotides, the CDR3 is TGTGCCAGTAGTAACGAAGCCAAAAACATTCAGTACTTC. It translates to CASSNEAKNIQYF.

Notes on this clonotype: A library prepared for alpha chains yielded this beta chain as an off-target read; its size is of little meaning. V is TRBV4-3 and J is TRBJ1-2; D is unclear. V shed 0 bases and J shed 4 bases, with 9 bases lying between them. Germline CDR1 LGHNA, CDR2 YSLEER. CDR3 length: 14 residues. The chain's CDR3 is CASSQDPATYGYTF. Here the CDR3 DNA reads TGCGCCAGCAGCCAAGATCCGGCAACCTATGGCTACACCTTC.

This clonotype was counted a few times. Since the library was made to target alpha chains, this beta chain is a stray read and its abundance is not meaningful. The J gene is TRBJ1-6, the V gene TRBV28; D uncertain. Germline V CDR1 and CDR2: MDHEN, SYDVKM. Trimming cost V 3 bases and J 11 bases, with 8 bases left between them. This CDR3 is 12 amino acids long. The CDR3, as DNA: TGTGCCAGCAGTTTCCCCGGGGCACCCCTCCACTTT. This codes for CASSFPGAPLHF.

This clonotype is labeled as medium-sized. This beta chain is a stray sequence in a library constructed for alpha chains; its clone size is not meaningful. V usage is TRBV6-6 and J usage is TRBJ2-3; D perhaps matches TRBD2 (6 bases). V lost 5 bases, J lost 2 bases, and 11 bases lay in between. The CDR3 totals 14 residues. The germline CDR1 and CDR2 sequences are MNHNY and SVGAGI (reference sequence). The DNA for the CDR3 is TGTGCCAGCAGTCCCCGGGAGCCCACAGATACGCAGTATTTT. It specifies CASSPREPTDTQYF.

A note on this clonotype: This beta chain represents an off-target read in a library built for alpha chains; its size is of limited meaning. The V gene is TRBV4-2, the J gene TRBJ2-3; TRBD2 agrees at 8 bases. Germline loops: CDR1 LGHNA, CDR2 YNFKEQ. This CDR3 region has 15 residues. Trimming cost V 4 bases and J 2 bases; bases outside gene matches: 5. CDR3 nucleotide sequence: TGTGCCAGCAGCCTCATAGCGGGAACCACAGATACGCAGTATTTT. It codes for CASSLIAGTTDTQYF.

As for this clonotype: Little can be read into the size of this beta chain, an off-target read in a library designed for alpha chains. This chain connects TRBV5-1 to TRBJ2-1; the D gene could be TRBD1 or TRBD2 (5 bases each). CDR3 length equals 11 residues. Germline V gives CDR1 SGHRS, CDR2 YFSETQ. V dropped 6 bases and J dropped 6 bases, with 7 bases sitting between them. In nucleotides, the CDR3 is TGCGCCAGCAAGAGGGGCAATGAGCAGTTCTTC. Encoded protein: CASKRGNEQFF. Full variable domain (missing parts from reference TRBV5-1 and TRBJ2-1): KAGVTQTPRYLIKTRGQQVTLSCSPISGHRSVSWYQQTPGQGLQFLFEYFSETQRNKGNFPGRFSGRQFSNSRSEMNVSTLELGDSALYLCASKRGNEQFFGPGTRLTVL.

This clonotype was counted only a few times. This beta chain was picked up by a library intended for alpha chains and is off target, so its count carries little meaning. V is TRBV12-3 or TRBV12-4 and J is TRBJ2-3; 12 bases agree with TRBD2. The CDR3 is 18 amino acids. The ends lost 3 bases at V and 3 bases at J; junction bases unmatched: 10. Here the CDR3 reads CASSFGVTSGGITDTQYF. The CDR3 DNA sequence: TGTGCCAGCAGTTTCGGGGTCACTAGCGGGGGGATTACAGATACGCAGTATTTT.

As to this clonotype: The library was prepared for alpha chains; this beta chain is a stray read, so its frequency means little. The chain joins TRBV27 to TRBJ2-7; D ambiguous. Germline assignment: CDR1 MNHEY and CDR2 SMNVEV (reference sequence). The CDR3 totals 13 residues. V lost 6 bases, J lost 5 bases, and 14 bases lay in between. Here the CDR3 reads CASSRSILNEQYF. In DNA, the CDR3 is TGTGCCAGCAGCCGAAGCATTTTAAACGAGCAGTACTTC.

On this clonotype: The size of this beta chain means little, since it is a stray read in a library made for alpha chains. The chain joins TRBV2 to TRBJ2-1; D gene uncertain. Trimming cost V 7 bases and J 12 bases, with 16 bases left between them. The CDR3 totals 12 residues. Per germline, CDR1 SNHLY and CDR2 FYNNEI. CDR3 region: CASTEPPSGQFF. The CDR3 DNA follows: TGTGCCAGCACCGAACCCCCCTCGGGGCAGTTCTTC. Complete variable domain (other parts from reference TRBV2 and TRBJ2-1): EPEVTQTPSHQVTQMGQEVILRCVPISNHLYFYWYRQILGQKVEFLVSFYNNEISEKSEIFDDQFSVERPDGSNFTLKIRSTKLEDSAMYFCASTEPPSGQFFGPGTRLTVL.

Worth noting for this clonotype: This beta chain came through as a stray read in a library set up for alpha chains, and its size says little. The genes are TRBV3-1 and TRBJ2-7; no reliable D call. The CDR3 covers 15 residues. The V gene's germline CDR1 is LGHDT and CDR2 YNNKEL (reference sequence). V was pared by 0 bases and J by 4 bases, with 13 bases between. CDR3 DNA sequence: TGTGCCAGCAGCCAAGATATTGGAGATTGGTACGAGCAGTACTTC. This sequence encodes CASSQDIGDWYEQYF.

The sample holds a few counts of this clonotype. This beta chain appears as a stray read in a library generated for alpha chains; its size is not informative. This chain uses TRBV7-8 with TRBJ2-5; no firm D call. V was cut by 5 bases and J by 3 bases, with 10 bases left in between. The CDR3 is 13 amino acids. Germline CDR1 reads SGHVS; CDR2 reads FQNEAQ. CDR3 DNA sequence: TGTGCCAGCAGCCCCCCTAGGGAAGAGACCCAGTACTTC. It yields the protein CASSPPREETQYF.

This clonotype was counted a few times. The library was prepared for alpha chains; this beta chain is a stray read, so its frequency means little. V usage is TRBV28 and J usage is TRBJ2-7; D tentatively fits TRBD1 or TRBD2 (5 bases each). Germline-derived CDR1 and CDR2 are MDHEN and SYDVKM. With 3 bases removed from V and 2 bases from J, the gap between germline ends came to 8 bases. There are 13 residues in the CDR3. CDR3 DNA sequence: TGTGCCAGCAGTTTGTCGGGGCCCTACGAGCAGTACTTC. This gives the protein CASSLSGPYEQYF.